This T cell receptor beta chain was sequenced in a study of human T cells and chemical hapten exposure. Overall study: The scalp of each patient received a weekly diphenylcyclopropenone dose for the full roughly 24-week study.

This sample's time point: patch test 2, 6 weeks after DPC sensitization. Regarding treatment: therapeutic diphenylcyclopropenone sensitization with weekly scalp DPC. Germline lookup yields CDR1 LGHNA and CDR2 YSLEER. The CDR3 extends over 15 amino acids. The V gene lost 2 bases and the J gene lost 4 bases, with 14 bases spanning the gap. The library attached unique molecular identifiers to individual cDNA molecules. Each CDR3 protein gets one entry after TCRdb re-called the RACE reads with MiXCR. The sample lists about 350,000 distinct CDR3 sequences, roughly 6% seen once, with about 5.4% in the top ten.

The rearrangement links TRBV4-3 to TRBJ1-2, with D unresolved. Here the sequenced sample was whole blood, taken in connection with sensitization to the hapten diphenylcyclopropenone (DPC). The sequence was collected from a young woman with alopecia areata. Some clones in this sample may be carry-over from other donors' samples. In DNA form, the CDR3 reads TGCGCCAGCAGCCAACGGGAAGGTGGAGGCTATGGCTACACCTTC. It encodes CASSQREGGGYGYTF.